The entry that follows covers one T cell receptor beta chain sequence. Its antigen is still unknown. The germline gives CDR1 SEHNR, CDR2 FQNEAQ (reference sequence). This CDR3 has 13 residues. Trimming shortened V by 5 bases and J by 5 bases, and 12 bases separated the two germline ends. Primers: 60 V beta forward and 13 J beta reverse. The data were produced by immunoSEQ multiplex PCR, yet TCRdb's version contains in-frame clones alone and is incomplete. The sample shows some 90,000 clones, about 81% of them seen only once. As to time point: after dendritic cell vaccination, including at tumor progression/relapse. Before vaccination, two weeks after the third vaccination, and at progression, PBMC were collected. This record comes from a study of glioma-infiltrating T cells after dendritic cell vaccination. Findings of the study overall: Complete blood and tumor specimen sets were limited to few patients. Longer survival after dendritic cell vaccination followed higher pretreatment TIL content.

The clonotype was recovered from a human donor with glioblastoma. The V and J genes are TRBV7-9 and TRBJ1-1; a possible D gene is TRBD1 (6 bases). The sample was blood, taken after dendritic cell vaccination. The CDR3 nucleotides are TGTGCCAGCAGCCCGCAGGGGCGGACTGAAGCTTTCTTT. Translation gives CASSPQGRTEAFF. The full variable domain, rest sourced from reference TRBV7-9 and TRBJ1-1, is DTGVSQNPRHKITKRGQNVTFRCDPISEHNRLYWYRQTLGQGPEFLTYFQNEAQLEKSRLLSDRFSAERPKGSFSTLEIQRTEQGDSAMYLCASSPQGRTEAFFGQGTRLTVV.